This TCR beta chain was captured by sequencing in a study of blood T cell repertoires in COVID-19. Study information: Spain, Italy and the United States supplied samples that represented acute and convalescent COVID-19. Sample material is recorded as cDNA or gDNA derived from T cells, B-cell-depleted T cells, or PBMCs.

CDR3 length: 14 amino acids. Deletions cut 5 bases from V and 7 bases from J, with 12 bases between. Germline loops: CDR1 MNHEY, CDR2 SMNVEV (reference sequence). As handled by the study authors: Quantification of nucleated cells was approximated via reference gene primer amplification. Profiling relied on immunoSEQ multiplex PCR, and the TCRdb table lists in-frame clones only, not all of them. For V, J and clone size, that table is used; D and trimming come from the DNA. The sample consists of 150,000 to 200,000 clones, about nine tenths of them appearing once. The specimen was peripheral blood. The chain uses TRBV27 and TRBJ1-6; no definite D call. The receptor was derived from a man in his forties or fifties with acute or convalescent COVID-19. The CDR3: CASSPLTQNSPLHF. CDR3 DNA: TGTGCCAGCAGTCCTCTGACACAGAATTCACCCCTCCACTTT.